The 20 T cell receptor beta chains listed next were all sequenced from one sample in a study of T cells after posttransplantation cyclophosphamide. TCRdb keeps only in-frame clones here, not all; method: immunoSEQ multiplex PCR. Observed in the sample are 8,000 to 10,000 clones, none of them singletons. Cyclophosphamide on days +3 and +4 followed busulfan-fludarabine conditioning and a marrow graft. Specimen: PBMCs, collected 350 to 370 days after allogeneic stem cell transplant with posttransplant cyclophosphamide. Source of these receptors: a male patient in his fifties who received an allogeneic stem cell transplant from a related donor and was CMV-positive. Some T cells may have originated in the graft donor.

This clone was counted many times. This sequence joins TRBV5-1 and TRBJ2-1; the match to TRBD1 covers 10 bases. The CDR3 runs 14 residues. Germline V lookup: CDR1 SGHRS, CDR2 YFSETQ. The V gene end was trimmed by 2 bases and the J gene end by 6 bases; junction bases not matched to a gene: 2. The CDR3 here is CASSFGQGVNEQFF. DNA for the CDR3: TGCGCCAGCAGCTTCGGACAGGGGGTCAATGAGCAGTTCTTC.

There are many counts of this clone. The chain links TRBV5-1 to TRBJ2-7, with D maybe TRBD1 (6 bases). From germline, CDR1 is SGHRS and CDR2 YFSETQ. The CDR3 is made up of 14 amino acids. Trimming took 1 base from V and 3 from J, leaving 11 bases between them. In nucleotides, the CDR3 is TGCGCCAGCAGCTTGATAGGACAGAACTACGAGCAGTACTTC. Amino acids: CASSLIGQNYEQYF.

This clone was counted many times. The chain links TRBV10-3 to TRBJ1-1, with D possibly matching TRBD1 (5 bases). In germline, CDR1 is ENHRY, CDR2 SYGVKD. This CDR3 has 13 residues. The V end lost 7 bases, the J end lost 5 bases, and 14 bases lay between the germline ends. The CDR3 DNA follows: TGTGCCATCACCAGGGAGGGAGGGACTGAAGCTTTCTTT. Translated: CAITREGGTEAFF.

This clone was seen ten or more times. V is TRBV15 and J is TRBJ2-3; 7 bases align to TRBD2. Germline V gene lookup returns CDR1 LNHNV and CDR2 YYDKDF (reference sequence). This CDR3 is built from 11 residues. Trimming took 7 bases from V and 8 from J; bases not matched to a gene: 3. The CDR3 nucleotides are TGTGCCACCACTTGGGGGGGTACGCAGTATTTT. The encoded protein is CATTWGGTQYF.

The genes are TRBV5-1 and TRBJ1-2; 10 bases map to TRBD1. V gave up 3 bases and J gave up 4 bases; unmatched junction bases: 0. The CDR3 runs to 13 residues. Germline CDR1 SGHRS, CDR2 YFSETQ. In nucleotides, the CDR3 is TGCGCCAGCAGCTGGGACAGGGGCTATGGCTACACCTTC. It codes for CASSWDRGYGYTF.

This clone has at least ten counts. This chain joins TRBV7-9 and TRBJ2-5, with D perhaps TRBD2 (5 bases). The V and J ends lost 3 bases and 2 bases respectively, with 7 bases between them. Germline CDR1 and CDR2: SEHNR and FQNEAQ (reference sequence). This CDR3 has 13 amino acids. CDR3 DNA: TGTGCCAGCAGCTTCAGCGGACAAGAGACCCAGTACTTC. It yields the protein CASSFSGQETQYF.

This clone was counted many times. The J gene is TRBJ2-5, the V gene TRBV7-2; 9 bases map to TRBD1. The V gene's germline CDR1 is SGHTA and CDR2 FQGNSA. This CDR3 region has 14 residues. Losses at the gene ends were 6 bases for V and 4 bases for J; bases not matched to a gene: 6. The CDR3 spells CASRDRTGAETQYF. CDR3 nucleotide sequence: TGTGCCAGCAGAGATCGGACAGGGGCAGAGACCCAGTACTTC.

Ten or more counts support this clone. The chain couples TRBV19 to TRBJ1-2; D unresolved. With 6 bases removed from V and 8 bases from J, the gap between germline ends came to 16 bases. Germline assignment: CDR1 LNHDA and CDR2 SQIVND (reference sequence). This CDR3 contains 13 residues. The chain's CDR3 is CASRQAQIYGYTF. Written as DNA, the CDR3 is TGTGCCAGTAGGCAGGCTCAAATCTACGGCTACACCTTC.

In its sample, this clone was seen many times. CDR3 nucleotides: TGTGCCAGCTCCCAGGGAAACTATGGCTACACCTTC. As protein: CASSQGNYGYTF. The chain carries TRBV5-4 and TRBJ1-2; possible D gene TRBD1, 5 bases. The CDR3 has 12 amino acids. V was cut by 7 bases and J by 2 bases, with 9 bases left in between. Germline CDR1 and CDR2: SGHNT and YYREEE (reference sequence).

This clone was detected many times. The chain is built from TRBV5-1 and TRBJ2-5; TRBD1 is a possible D gene (5 bases). The V and J ends lost 0 bases and 0 bases respectively, with 9 bases between them. The CDR3 length is 15 residues. From germline, CDR1 is SGHRS and CDR2 YFSETQ. CDR3 region: CASSLDAGHQETQYF. The DNA for the CDR3 is TGCGCCAGCAGCTTGGATGCAGGGCACCAAGAGACCCAGTACTTC.

This clone occurred many times. The chain couples TRBV30 to TRBJ1-3, with D uncertain. V gave up 5 bases and J gave up 4 bases, with 6 bases separating them. This CDR3 is 11 amino acids long. Germline CDR1 GTSNPN, CDR2 SVGIG (reference sequence). CDR3 sequence: CAWAAGNTIYF. The CDR3, as DNA: TGTGCCTGGGCGGCGGGAAACACCATATATTTT.

This clone has at least ten counts. The genes are TRBV18 and TRBJ2-7; TRBD1 is a possible D gene (5 bases). Trimming removed 0 bases from V and 9 bases from J, with 9 bases in between. The CDR3 consists of 12 residues. Looked up from germline, CDR1 is KGHSH and CDR2 is LQKENI. The CDR3 DNA follows: TGTGCCAGCTCACCACCAGGACAATGGCAGTACTTC. It translates to CASSPPGQWQYF.

This clone was detected many times. The chain is built from TRBV10-1 and TRBJ1-5, with a tentative D call TRBD1 (6 bases). Germline V gene data show CDR1 as WNHNN and CDR2 as SYGVQD (reference sequence). Trimming took off 3 bases at V and 7 bases at J, with 10 bases between the two ends. This CDR3 contains 13 residues. CDR3 nucleotide sequence: TGCGCCAGCAGTGAAATACAGGGACAGCCCCAGCATTTT. Translated, it gives CASSEIQGQPQHF.

This clone was observed many times. The chain employs TRBV28 and TRBJ1-5; possibly TRBD1 for D (5 bases). V was trimmed by 6 bases and J by 6 bases, leaving 15 bases between them. This CDR3 contains 14 residues. Germline V gene data show CDR1 as MDHEN and CDR2 as SYDVKM. As DNA, the CDR3 is TGTGCCAGCAGCGTGGGAACGGGGGTTCAGCCCCAGCATTTT. Its protein product is CASSVGTGVQPQHF.

This clone rates as medium-sized (0.01 to 0.1%). This sequence joins TRBV6-6 and TRBJ1-5, with 10 nucleotides matching TRBD1. The CDR3 length is 15 residues. V was pared by 2 bases and J by 2 bases, with 0 bases of the junction left unmatched. Germline V gene sequence: CDR1 MNHNY, CDR2 SVGAGI (reference sequence). CDR3 amino acids: CASSYGTGGNQPQHF. The CDR3 DNA sequence: TGTGCCAGCAGTTACGGGACAGGGGGCAATCAGCCCCAGCATTTT.

This clone was seen ten or more times. V and J are TRBV2 and TRBJ2-1; D gene uncertain. Germline CDR1 SNHLY, CDR2 FYNNEI. The germline V and J ends were trimmed by 5 bases and 5 bases, with 4 bases remaining between them. CDR3 length equals 11 residues. The CDR3 DNA sequence: TGTGCCAGCAGTAGAGACAATGAGCAGTTCTTC. Protein: CASSRDNEQFF.

At least ten counts were recorded for this clone. This chain connects TRBV11-3 to TRBJ2-1; D is undetermined. This CDR3 is 14 amino acids long. Germline CDR1 SGHNT, CDR2 YENEEA. Trimming took 5 bases from V and 0 from J, leaving 8 bases between them. CDR3 sequence: CASSLTFSYNEQFF. The CDR3 nucleotides read TGTGCCAGCAGCCTCACTTTCTCCTACAATGAGCAGTTCTTC.

A note on this clone: This may come from a read error, since a much larger clone is one base off. The chain uses TRBV5-1 and TRBJ2-3; D unclear. Germline V gene lookup returns CDR1 SGHRS and CDR2 YFSETQ. The CDR3 spans 12 residues. V lost 8 bases and J lost 3, with 10 bases in between. CDR3 residues: CASRQGTDTQYF. In DNA, the CDR3 is TGCGCCAGTAGACAAGGAACAGATACGCAGTATTTT.

Many counts were recorded for this clone. This chain connects TRBV27 to TRBJ2-1, with 10 bases fitting TRBD2. CDR1 is MNHEY and CDR2 is SMNVEV in the germline V gene (reference sequence). V was clipped by 3 bases and J by 7 bases; unmatched bases: 15. The CDR3 runs 18 residues. The CDR3, as DNA: TGTGCCAGCAGTTTCATATTAGGAGCGGGAGGGCCGGGGAATGAGCAGTTCTTC. Translated: CASSFILGAGGPGNEQFF.

This clone was observed many times. The genes are TRBV6-4 and TRBJ2-1, with 7 bases identical to TRBD2. The CDR3 is made up of 14 amino acids. The V and J ends lost 5 bases and 6 bases, in that order; junction bases with no gene match: 7. CDR1 and CDR2 (germline): MRHNA, SNTAGT. CDR3 bases: TGTGCCAGCAGTCGGGACTATCAATTCAATGAGCAGTTCTTC. This sequence encodes CASSRDYQFNEQFF.